What follows are 4 T cell receptor beta chains derived from one specimen sequenced in a study of T cells in Graves' hyperthyroidism and ophthalmopathy. Authors of the study amplified TCR beta CDR3 regions from RNA transcripts. First-round RT-PCR with HTBI primers amplified the TCR CDR3 region. One entry per CDR3 protein, called by TCRdb with MiXCR from the multiplex PCR reads. The sample contains 300,000 to 400,000 distinct CDR3 sequences, around 20% of which appear only once. The sequencing sample was made of blood. The receptors stem from a woman aged 50 to 65 with Graves' hyperthyroidism.

This clonotype was seen at least ten times. In DNA, the CDR3 is TGTGCCAGCAGCCAAGTAGGACAGGCTGAAGCTTTCTTT. Its protein product is CASSQVGQAEAFF. The chain joins TRBV3-1 to TRBJ1-1, with 7 bases that match TRBD1. The CDR3 loop spans 13 amino acids. V gave up 1 base and J gave up 6 bases; unmatched junction bases: 2. Germline V CDR1 and CDR2: LGHDT, YNNKEL (reference sequence).

This clonotype was seen repeatedly, ten times or more. V and J are TRBV12-3 or TRBV12-4 and TRBJ1-1; D gene ambiguous. The CDR3 covers 11 residues. The V gene lost 4 bases and the J gene lost 1 base, with 1 base spanning the gap. CDR3 DNA sequence: TGTGCCAGCAGTTGGAACACTGAAGCTTTCTTT. This sequence encodes CASSWNTEAFF.

The chain is built from TRBV29-1 and TRBJ1-1; 9 bases fit TRBD1. The CDR3 covers 13 residues. CDR1 SQVTM and CDR2 ANQGSEA come from the germline V gene. V was clipped by 6 bases and J by 6 bases; unmatched bases: 8. Here the CDR3 reads CSVSGTGPSEAFF. The CDR3 nucleotides are TGCAGCGTGTCCGGGACAGGGCCTTCTGAAGCTTTCTTT.

This clonotype was seen a few times. This chain links TRBV10-3 with TRBJ1-2; D gene uncertain. Germline V gene lookup returns CDR1 ENHRY and CDR2 SYGVKD. The V gene lost 3 bases and the J gene lost 6 bases, with 14 bases spanning the gap. This CDR3 is 14 amino acids long. CDR3 region: CAISDPGRVDGYTF. In DNA form, the CDR3 reads TGTGCCATCAGTGACCCCGGGAGGGTTGATGGCTACACCTTC.